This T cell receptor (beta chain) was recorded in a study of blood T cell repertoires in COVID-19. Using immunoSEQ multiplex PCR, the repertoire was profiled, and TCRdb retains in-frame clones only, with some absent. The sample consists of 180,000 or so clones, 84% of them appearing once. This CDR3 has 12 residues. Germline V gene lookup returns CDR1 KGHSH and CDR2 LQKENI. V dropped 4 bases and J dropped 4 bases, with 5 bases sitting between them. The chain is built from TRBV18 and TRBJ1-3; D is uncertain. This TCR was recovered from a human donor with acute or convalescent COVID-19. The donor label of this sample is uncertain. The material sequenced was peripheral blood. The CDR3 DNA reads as TGTGCCAGCTCACGAGAAGGAAACACCATATATTTT. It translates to CASSREGNTIYF.